This TCR beta chain comes out of a study of cytomegalovirus exposure and HLA in healthy donors. There are 14 residues in the CDR3. CDR1 MNHNS and CDR2 SASEGT come from the germline V gene. The trim removed 4 bases at V and 7 bases at J, leaving 4 bases unmatched. Profiled with immunoSEQ multiplex PCR; TCRdb holds only in-frame clones, not every one. The repertoire has 120,000 to 150,000 clones, just over 90% of them found once; the top ten carry 0.69%. General study findings and limits: There were a few CMV-associated chains whose specificity for CMV antigens was confirmed in vitro. High specificity and sensitivity for cytomegalovirus status were reported for the classifier.

The sample holds one count of this clone. As yet, its antigen is unknown. Sequencing used PBMCs. The origin of this receptor is a man aged 18 to 29 in good health and CMV-seronegative. V gene TRBV6-1 combines with J gene TRBJ1-4; 9 positions match TRBD1. The DNA of the CDR3 is TGTGCCAGCAGTGTTGACAGGGGGTCTGAAAAACTGTTTTTT. Protein sequence: CASSVDRGSEKLFF.